This TCR beta chain was sequenced during a study of blood T cell repertoires in COVID-19 (TCRdb year 2020). About the investigation overall: The collaborator samples originated in the United States, Italy and Spain and spanned the acute and convalescent phases of COVID-19. The prospective study material was composed of cDNA or gDNA derived from T cells, B-cell-depleted T cells, or PBMCs. Deeply sampled blood TCRbeta repertoires from subjects exposed to, actively infected with, or recovered from COVID-19 were included in the dataset. The repertoires were released in a freely available public database intended as a resource for research on the immune response to SARS-CoV-2. Samples came from the ongoing ImmuneRACE study (first 160 participants) plus 1,254 subjects from 6 global collaborators. Where HLA class I and class II types were available, the types were taken from metadata supplied by the sample provider, not from assay-based typing. The sample metadata nearly always contained a de-identified subject ID, COVID-19 status, age in years and sex.

Each collaborating institution followed its own protocols to collect whole blood in K2EDTA tubes. For TCRbeta analysis, collaborators shipped samples in one of three forms: frozen whole blood, isolated PBMCs, or DNA extracted from either of those sample types. The immunoSEQ Assay, a bias-controlled multiplex PCR, was used to amplify TCRbeta CDR3 regions from genomic DNA. The paper's data handling went like this. The number of nucleated cells in each sample was estimated from the amplification of reference gene primers within the assay. To quantify the absolute abundance of each unique TCRbeta CDR3 rearrangement, sequence reads were collapsed and filtered. For each sample, productive Simpson clonality was calculated as the square root of Simpson's diversity index over productive rearrangements. TCRdb took over this immuneACCESS table, retaining in-frame rearrangements with V and J assigned. Such tables are incomplete; in checked studies, under half of the missing clones stem from an unresolved V gene, and the remainder is unexplained. That table furnishes V, J and clone size, whereas the DNA furnished D and trimming. Present in this sample are over 120,000 clones, roughly 88% of which were seen just once. The ten biggest clones cover roughly 1.6% of the sample.

Overall results and qualifications from the work: The quantity of clinical and demographic metadata differed by source and by participant and was supplied without curation.

About this clone: Its antigen target is currently unknown. Base qualities are missing; no much larger clone stands one base away.

Spanning cysteine to phenylalanine, the CDR3 consists of 13 amino acids. The retained sequence is limited to the CDR3, 39 bases, with the frame set at the first base. CDR1 and CDR2 (MNHEY, SVGEGT) derive from the germline V gene. V and J are truncated by 6 bases and 1 base respectively, leaving an intervening sequence of 9 bases. The chain joins TRBV6-2 or TRBV6-3 to TRBJ1-1; no D segment can be confidently identified. The sequenced sample was peripheral blood. The TCR originated in a woman aged 45-65 years with acute or convalescent COVID-19. The base sequence is TGTGCCAGCAGCCAGAGGTCGAACACTGAAGCTTTCTTT. This translates into CASSQRSNTEAFF.